This TCR beta chain derives from a study of cytomegalovirus exposure and HLA in healthy donors. To note about this clone: Its antigen is not known.

Findings and caveats of the study: Versus the roughly 700-donor mean, an Asian-associated ancestry cluster reportedly showed fewer N-insertions in a later analysis. Using a false discovery rate of 0.05, a later analysis showed that 15,000 to 20,000 TCR beta sequences were associated with HLA alleles.

60 Vbeta and 13 Jbeta primers were used in PCR. The method was immunoSEQ multiplex PCR; TCRdb's version includes in-frame clones alone and lacks a portion of them. In the table there are about 200,000 clones, 65% to 85% of which are singletons. The germline V gene encodes CDR1 SGHRS and CDR2 YFSETQ. The CDR3 runs to 15 residues. Losses at the gene ends were 3 bases for V and 6 bases for J; bases not matched to a gene: 2. Sequenced input: PBMCs. This TCR derives from a man aged 25-40 years in good health and CMV-seronegative. V and J are TRBV5-1 and TRBJ2-1; 14 bases line up with TRBD2. In DNA form, the CDR3 reads TGCGCCAGCAGCTCCGGGACTAGCGGGGGCAATGAGCAGTTCTTC. This codes for CASSSGTSGGNEQFF.